This T cell receptor beta chain was identified during a study of read filtering for tumor transcriptome and immune sequencing. Across the study: Per sample, TCR-region reads ranged about 3.5 to 11 million by IR-seq, roughly 80 to 1273 by RNA-seq.

Study-wide findings and caveats: Single-read clonotypes: about 81.9% of IR-seq clonotypes (roughly 4% of reads), about 70% of RNA-seq clonotypes (approximately 49% of reads).

Germline V lookup: CDR1 SGHVS, CDR2 FQNEAQ. The CDR3 runs 16 residues. With respect to this clonotype: The antigen is unknown. This may come from a read error, since a much larger clone is one base off.

Every patient had bone marrow sampled while the disease was active. From roughly 390 ng of RNA, a library with molecular barcoded alpha/delta and beta/gamma adaptors was made. TCRdb used MiXCR to reprocess the reads, holding one entry per CDR3 protein. The data contain over 50,000 distinct CDR3 sequences, about 15% of them seen just once; the ten biggest clones take up around 43%. The receptor was isolated from a donor at least 40 years old with multiple myeloma. The chain has TRBV7-8 and TRBJ2-2; TRBD2 aligns across 7 bases. Sequenced input: a population of CD138-negative cells sorted from bone marrow. As DNA, the CDR3 is TGTGCCAGCAGATTAGCGGGTGGAGGGTTCGCCGGGGAGCTGTTTTTT. Translated, it gives CASRLAGGGFAGELFF.